A selection of T cell receptor beta chains follows, all from one sample in a study of cytomegalovirus exposure and HLA in healthy donors. The protocol was immunoSEQ multiplex PCR, while the TCRdb copy is restricted to in-frame clones and leaves out a portion. The sample includes approximately 100,000 clones, over 60% seen only once; the top ten take roughly 4.9%. Sequencing was performed on PBMCs. Every receptor here comes from a woman between 18 and 30 years old in good health and CMV-seropositive. CDR3s include the opening cysteine and the closing phenylalanine or tryptophan. A D gene is named only where the DNA matches it firmly. Not every row has a clone size; where given, it reads once, few, many or a size class.

j_gene | d_gene | v_gene | abundance | CDR3nt | CDR3aa
TRBJ2-3 | - | TRBV14 | - | TGTGCCAGCAGCCCTCGCACAGATACGCAGTATTTT | CASSPRTDTQYF
TRBJ2-7 | - | TRBV19 | once | TGTGCCAGCGCCGGACAGTTGACCTACGAGCAGTACTTC | CASAGQLTYEQYF
TRBJ1-6 | TRBD1 | TRBV30 | - | TGTGCCTGGAGGTTCGGCGGGACAGGGACTTCACCCCTCCACTTT | CAWRFGGTGTSPLHF
TRBJ1-1 | - | TRBV30 | - | TGTGCCTGGAGTGTACGAGATCTGCGGGACACTGAAGCTTTCTTT | CAWSVRDLRDTEAFF
TRBJ2-5 | TRBD1 | TRBV18 | - | TGTGCCAGCTCACGGGGACAGGGATTCCAAGAGACCCAGTACTTC | CASSRGQGFQETQYF
TRBJ2-1 | TRBD2 | TRBV5-6 | - | TGTGCCAGCAGCTCGGGCGGGACTAGTCTGTTCTTC | CASSSGGTSLFF
TRBJ2-7 | TRBD2 | TRBV6-1 | - | TGTGCCAGCAGTGAAGCATTAGCGGGAGGGGAAAGCCCCTACGAGCAGTACTTC | CASSEALAGGESPYEQYF
TRBJ2-1 | TRBD2 | TRBV7-9 | - | TGTGCCAGCAGCTTCTTATTCCTAGCGGCCATTTACAATGAGCAGTTCTTC | CASSFLFLAAIYNEQFF
TRBJ1-3 | - | TRBV9 | - | TGTGCCAGCAGCGTAGCTCAGGGATCTGGAAACACCATATATTTT | CASSVAQGSGNTIYF
TRBJ2-6 | - | TRBV2 | few | TGTGCCAGCAGTGGTATCGGGGTAGGGGCCAACGTCCTGACTTTC | CASSGIGVGANVLTF
TRBJ2-7 | TRBD2 | TRBV27 | - | TGTGCCAGCAGTGGCGGGGCGGGAGGCCCTTCCTACGAGCAGTACTTC | CASSGGAGGPSYEQYF
TRBJ2-5 | TRBD2 | TRBV4-2 | - | TGTGCCAGCAGCCAACTAGCGGGAGTACGCGAGACCCAGTACTTC | CASSQLAGVRETQYF
TRBJ2-3 | TRBD2 | TRBV6-1 | - | TGTGCCAGCAGTGAACGGCTTGGCGGGAGGGGCACAGATACGCAGTATTTT | CASSERLGGRGTDTQYF
TRBJ2-7 | - | TRBV4-1 | - | TGCGCCAGCAGCCAAGATCGCCTAGCTACGTACGAGCAGTACTTC | CASSQDRLATYEQYF
TRBJ1-5 | - | TRBV6-1 | - | TGTGCCAGCACCTTGGGGGGGGTCAATCAGCCCCAGCATTTT | CASTLGGVNQPQHF
TRBJ1-1 | TRBD1 | TRBV7-9 | - | TGTGCCAGCAGCTCCGGACAGGGCCTGGGGGACACTGAAGCTTTCTTT | CASSSGQGLGDTEAFF
TRBJ1-1 | - | TRBV9 | - | TGTGCCAGCAGCGAAAATACTGGACATGAAGCTTTCTTT | CASSENTGHEAFF
TRBJ1-4 | TRBD1 | TRBV29-1 | once | TGCAGCGTAACCACGACAGGGGTCGATGAAAAACTGTTTTTT | CSVTTTGVDEKLFF
TRBJ1-2 | - | TRBV4-2 | - | TGTGCCAGCAGCCAAGAGCAGGGCGGCTATGGCTACACCTTC | CASSQEQGGYGYTF
TRBJ2-5 | - | TRBV28 | - | TGTGCCAGCAGCCGGTCGGGGGAAGAGACCCAGTACTTC | CASSRSGEETQYF
TRBJ1-4 | - | TRBV30 | once | TGTGCCTGGAGGGCCCTTGAAAAACTGTTTTTT | CAWRALEKLFF
TRBJ2-7 | TRBD2 | TRBV30 | - | TGTGCCTGGAGTGTCGGGACTAGCGGGAGCAACGAGCAGTACTTC | CAWSVGTSGSNEQYF
TRBJ2-5 | TRBD2 | TRBV5-1 | - | TGCGCCAGCAGCTTCTTTCCCGCGGGGGGTGAGACCCAGTACTTC | CASSFFPAGGETQYF
TRBJ2-7 | - | TRBV6-1 | few | TGTGCCAGCAGTGAAATTTCGTGGCAGGGGCTATCCTACGAGCAGTACTTC | CASSEISWQGLSYEQYF
TRBJ1-2 | TRBD1 | TRBV7-2 | - | TGTGCCAGCAGCTTAGATACAGGGGGGTATGGCTACACCTTC | CASSLDTGGYGYTF
TRBJ1-4 | TRBD1 | TRBV18 | - | TGTGCCAGCTCACCGGGACAGGGGCTTGAAAAACTGTTTTTT | CASSPGQGLEKLFF
TRBJ2-2 | TRBD2 | TRBV7-8 | - | TGTGCCAGCAGCTTAGGAGGACTAGCGGGAGTTAGGACCGGGGAGCTGTTTTTT | CASSLGGLAGVRTGELFF
TRBJ2-5 | - | TRBV6-5 | - | TGTGCCAGCAGTTACTCCCCCGACCAGGGAGGAGAGACCCAGTACTTC | CASSYSPDQGGETQYF
TRBJ1-2 | TRBD1 | TRBV5-8 | - | TGTGCCAGCAACTACATCCCGGGACAGGGACATTCTGGCTACACCTTC | CASNYIPGQGHSGYTF
TRBJ1-5 | - | TRBV2 | - | TGTGCCAGCAGTGAAGCTCAACAGCCCCAGCATTTT | CASSEAQQPQHF